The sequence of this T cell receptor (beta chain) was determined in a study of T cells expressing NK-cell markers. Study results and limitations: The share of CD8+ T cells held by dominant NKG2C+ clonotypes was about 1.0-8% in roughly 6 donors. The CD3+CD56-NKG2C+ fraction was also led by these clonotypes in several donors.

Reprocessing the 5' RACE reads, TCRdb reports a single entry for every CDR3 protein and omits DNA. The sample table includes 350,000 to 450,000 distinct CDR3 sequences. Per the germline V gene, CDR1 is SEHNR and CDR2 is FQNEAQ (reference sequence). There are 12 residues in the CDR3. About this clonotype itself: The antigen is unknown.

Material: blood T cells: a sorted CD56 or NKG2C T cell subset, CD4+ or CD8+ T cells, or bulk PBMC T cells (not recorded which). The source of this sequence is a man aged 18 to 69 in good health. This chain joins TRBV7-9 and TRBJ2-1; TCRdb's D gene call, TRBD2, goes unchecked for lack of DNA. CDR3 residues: CASSTPSGRQFF.